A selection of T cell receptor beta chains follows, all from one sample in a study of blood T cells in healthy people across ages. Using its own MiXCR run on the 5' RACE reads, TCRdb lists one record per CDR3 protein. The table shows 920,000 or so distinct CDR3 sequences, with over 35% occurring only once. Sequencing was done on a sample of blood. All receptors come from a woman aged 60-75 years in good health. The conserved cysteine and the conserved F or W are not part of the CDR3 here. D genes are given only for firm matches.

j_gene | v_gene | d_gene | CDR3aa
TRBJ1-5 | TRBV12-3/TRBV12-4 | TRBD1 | ASSRDRVEQPQH
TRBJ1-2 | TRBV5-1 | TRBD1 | ASRIGQDLPINSGYT
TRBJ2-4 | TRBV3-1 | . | ASSQEGFYEQY
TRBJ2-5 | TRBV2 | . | ASSEARGTQETQY
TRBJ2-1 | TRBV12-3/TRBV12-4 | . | ASSPPVGEQF
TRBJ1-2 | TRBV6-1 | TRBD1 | ASRIPQGAYGYT
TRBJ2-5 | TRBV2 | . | ASAGILTEETQY
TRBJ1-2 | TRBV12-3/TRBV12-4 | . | ASSLGAGRYGYT
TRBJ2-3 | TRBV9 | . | ASSGFMTDTQY
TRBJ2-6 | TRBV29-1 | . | SVGVASGANVLT
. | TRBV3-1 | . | ASAAGASSYNEQY
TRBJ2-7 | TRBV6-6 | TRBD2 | ASSYSVLAGVSGEQY
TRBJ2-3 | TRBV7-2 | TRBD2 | ASSLVLREVTGDTQY
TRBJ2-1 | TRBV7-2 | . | ASSLQTGGNEQF
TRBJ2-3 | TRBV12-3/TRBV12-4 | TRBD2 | ASSLGKLAGGHGDTQY
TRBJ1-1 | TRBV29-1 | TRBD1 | SVEDLGGNF
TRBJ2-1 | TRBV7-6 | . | ASSPSSNYNEQF
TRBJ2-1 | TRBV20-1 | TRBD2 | SAAAGGAWDEQF
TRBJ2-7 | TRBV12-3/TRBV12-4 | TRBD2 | ASSLALRGLAGVGYEQY
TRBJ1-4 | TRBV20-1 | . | SASGVGEKLF
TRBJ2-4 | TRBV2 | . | ASVGQLLAKNIQY
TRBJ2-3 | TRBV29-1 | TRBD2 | SVEGLAGKVDTQY
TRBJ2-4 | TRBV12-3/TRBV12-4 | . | TSSFLWPKNIQY
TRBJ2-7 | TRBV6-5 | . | ASSYSVGLSSYEQY
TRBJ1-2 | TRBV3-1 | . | ASSLPGGGGYT